A selection of T cell receptor beta chains follows, all from one sample in a study of cytomegalovirus exposure and HLA in healthy donors. Produced via immunoSEQ multiplex PCR; TCRdb's table is partial and in-frame only. This table has some 76,000 clones, roughly two thirds appearing once. Sequences were obtained from PBMCs. The receptor set was obtained from a man between 60 and 70 years old in good health and CMV-seropositive. The CDR3 runs from the conserved cysteine through the conserved F or W. D genes are given only for firm matches. Rows give clone size only sometimes, using once, few, many, or a class for an expanded clone.

D: -; size: few; J: TRBJ2-1; V: TRBV10-2; DNA: TGCGCCAGCAGTGAGCCAGGGATGGGCGATGAGCAGTTCTTC; CDR3: CASSEPGMGDEQFF
D: -; size: -; J: TRBJ2-5; V: TRBV18; DNA: TGTGCCAGCTCACCACCCTCCCAAGAGACCCAGTACTTC; CDR3: CASSPPSQETQYF
D: -; size: -; J: TRBJ2-3; V: TRBV7-6; DNA: TGTGCCAGCAGCTTAGAAGGGGCTCTCTCCACAGATACGCAGTATTTT; CDR3: CASSLEGALSTDTQYF
D: TRBD1; size: -; J: TRBJ2-1; V: TRBV5-4; DNA: TGTGCCAGCAGACGGGGACAGTCCAATGAGCAGTTCTTC; CDR3: CASRRGQSNEQFF
D: -; size: -; J: TRBJ2-5; V: TRBV7-9; DNA: TGTGCCAGCACAGGGACAACCCAAGAGACCCAGTACTTC; CDR3: CASTGTTQETQYF
D: -; size: -; J: TRBJ1-1; V: TRBV5-1; DNA: TGCGCCAGCAGCTTGGAATGGCCGGGTTTAGGCACTGAAGCTTTCTTT; CDR3: CASSLEWPGLGTEAFF
D: TRBD1; size: -; J: TRBJ2-2; V: TRBV2; DNA: TGTGCCAGCCGGGACAGGGAGTTCACCGGGGAGCTGTTTTTT; CDR3: CASRDREFTGELFF
D: TRBD2; size: -; J: TRBJ2-3; V: TRBV6-4; DNA: TGTGCCAGCAGCCTACGGGGGGGGAGAACAGATACGCAGTATTTT; CDR3: CASSLRGGRTDTQYF
D: TRBD2; size: -; J: TRBJ2-7; V: TRBV5-1; DNA: TGCGCCAGCAGCCCGGAGGGGACTACGGAGCAGTACTTC; CDR3: CASSPEGTTEQYF
D: -; size: -; J: TRBJ2-3; V: TRBV10-1; DNA: TGCGCCAGCAGTGAGTCGGGCCGCACAGATACGCAGTATTTT; CDR3: CASSESGRTDTQYF
D: TRBD1; size: -; J: TRBJ1-2; V: TRBV19; DNA: TGTGCCAGTAGTCCACTCGACGTGGACAGGGAGGTGTACGGCTACACCTTC; CDR3: CASSPLDVDREVYGYTF
D: -; size: once; J: TRBJ2-3; V: TRBV4-1; DNA: TGCGCCAGCAGCCAGGTGGGGGGAGATGATACGCAGTATTTT; CDR3: CASSQVGGDDTQYF
D: -; size: few; J: TRBJ1-2; V: TRBV5-4; DNA: TGTGCCAGCAGCTTGGTGGGGCAGGTTGGCTACACCTTC; CDR3: CASSLVGQVGYTF
D: TRBD2; size: once; J: TRBJ2-5; V: TRBV7-8; DNA: TGTGCCAGCAGCGCCCTGCGGGGACTAGCGGGGAAGGCCCTCATCCAAGAGACCCAGTACTTC; CDR3: CASSALRGLAGKALIQETQYF
D: TRBD1; size: -; J: TRBJ2-4; V: TRBV28; DNA: TGTGCCAGCGAGAGGGGGCTAGGGGCCAAAAACATTCAGTACTTC; CDR3: CASERGLGAKNIQYF
D: TRBD1; size: -; J: TRBJ2-7; V: TRBV5-4; DNA: TGTGCCAGCAGCCGGGACAGTAGGGAGCAGTACTTC; CDR3: CASSRDSREQYF
D: -; size: few; J: TRBJ1-2; V: TRBV29-1; DNA: TGCAGCGCCGTTATCGAGTATATCTATGGCTACACCTTC; CDR3: CSAVIEYIYGYTF
D: -; size: -; J: TRBJ2-5; V: TRBV4-3; DNA: TGCGCCAGCAGCCAAGATGCACAATCAGGGACCCAGTACTTC; CDR3: CASSQDAQSGTQYF
D: -; size: -; J: TRBJ2-4; V: TRBV19; DNA: TGTGCCAGTATCCCCATAGGCGGCAATGAGGACATTCAGTACTTC; CDR3: CASIPIGGNEDIQYF
D: TRBD2; size: -; J: TRBJ2-3; V: TRBV25-1; DNA: TGTGCCAGCGAGCGGGGGGAGGGTACGCAGTATTTT; CDR3: CASERGEGTQYF
D: TRBD2; size: -; J: TRBJ2-5; V: TRBV9; DNA: TGTGCCAGCAGCGTAGGGGTAGCGGGGTCCCAAGAGACCCAGTACTTC; CDR3: CASSVGVAGSQETQYF
D: -; size: -; J: TRBJ2-3; V: TRBV7-9; DNA: TGTGCCAGCAGCTTAGGGACAACGACCACAGATACGCAGTATTTT; CDR3: CASSLGTTTTDTQYF
D: TRBD2; size: -; J: TRBJ2-1; V: TRBV19; DNA: TGTGCCAGTAGTATTTCTAGCGGGACCAGGGCTGAGCAGTTCTTC; CDR3: CASSISSGTRAEQFF
D: TRBD1; size: -; J: TRBJ2-7; V: TRBV5-1; DNA: TGCGCCAGCAGCTTCGGGACAGAGACCTACGAGCAGTACTTC; CDR3: CASSFGTETYEQYF
D: -; size: -; J: TRBJ2-1; V: TRBV25-1; DNA: TGTGCCAGCAGAGAAAGCGGATGGGGCTCCTACAATGAGCAGTTCTTC; CDR3: CASRESGWGSYNEQFF
D: TRBD1; size: -; J: TRBJ2-7; V: TRBV10-2; DNA: TGCGCCAGCAGCCTGACAGGGGAGGAGCAGTACTTC; CDR3: CASSLTGEEQYF
D: TRBD2; size: -; J: TRBJ2-1; V: TRBV7-9; DNA: TGTGCCAGCAGCCCACCGGTCGGGGCTAGCGGGAGGGATGAGCAGTTCTTC; CDR3: CASSPPVGASGRDEQFF
D: -; size: -; J: TRBJ2-7; V: TRBV4-3; DNA: TGCGCCAGCAGCCGATCGTCCCAGGGGGGTATGGGCGAGCAGTACTTC; CDR3: CASSRSSQGGMGEQYF
D: -; size: -; J: TRBJ2-6; V: TRBV6-1; DNA: TGTGCCAGCAGTGACAGGGGATCTGGGGCCAACGTCCTGACTTTC; CDR3: CASSDRGSGANVLTF
D: -; size: -; J: TRBJ2-2; V: TRBV6-4; DNA: TGTGCCAGCAGCACCGGGGAGTATCCAGGGGAGCTGTTTTTT; CDR3: CASSTGEYPGELFF
D: TRBD2; size: few; J: TRBJ2-1; V: TRBV9; DNA: TGTGCCAGCAGCTTTCGACTAGCGGGCTCCTACAATGAGCAGTTCTTC; CDR3: CASSFRLAGSYNEQFF
D: -; size: -; J: TRBJ2-1; V: TRBV27; DNA: TGTGCCAGCAGTTTAAGTAGCACGAATGAGCAGTTCTTC; CDR3: CASSLSSTNEQFF
D: -; size: -; J: TRBJ1-2; V: TRBV6-5; DNA: TGTGCCAGCAGTTACGATACGGGAACGAATGGCTACACCTTC; CDR3: CASSYDTGTNGYTF
D: -; size: -; J: TRBJ2-7; V: TRBV5-1; DNA: TGTGCCAGCAGCTCCAGACAGCTCTACGAGCAGTACTTC; CDR3: CASSSRQLYEQYF
D: -; size: -; J: TRBJ1-5; V: TRBV2; DNA: TGTGCCAGCAGTGTGGGCCGGCTCGACAATCAGCCCCAGCATTTT; CDR3: CASSVGRLDNQPQHF
D: -; size: -; J: TRBJ1-2; V: TRBV29-1; DNA: TGCAGCGCCGCGGGTCGAACTAATATCTATGGCTACACCTTC; CDR3: CSAAGRTNIYGYTF
D: TRBD1; size: -; J: TRBJ2-2; V: TRBV9; DNA: TGTGCCAGCAGCGGCCGGGACAGGGGGCGCGGTACCGGGGAGCTGTTTTTT; CDR3: CASSGRDRGRGTGELFF
D: -; size: few; J: TRBJ2-1; V: TRBV30; DNA: TGTGCCTGGAGTCGAAAGGGAGGCCTGGATGAGCAGTTCTTC; CDR3: CAWSRKGGLDEQFF
D: -; size: -; J: TRBJ2-7; V: TRBV27; DNA: TGTGCCAGCAGCCCGGGTTACTACTACGAGCAGTACTTC; CDR3: CASSPGYYYEQYF
D: -; size: -; J: TRBJ1-2; V: TRBV30; DNA: TGTGCCTGGAGTATCCGGGAAAAAATATTCTTC; CDR3: CAWSIREKIFF
D: -; size: -; J: TRBJ1-6; V: TRBV2; DNA: TGTGCCAGCAGTGAATTCCAGGTCAATAATTCACCCCTCCACTTT; CDR3: CASSEFQVNNSPLHF
D: -; size: -; J: TRBJ2-1; V: TRBV7-3; DNA: TGTGCCAGCAGCTTTTTACAGGGCCCTGAGCAGTTCTTC; CDR3: CASSFLQGPEQFF
D: -; size: -; J: TRBJ2-1; V: TRBV15; DNA: TGTGCCACCAGCAGAGATCGTTTGGGAGCCTCCTACAATGAGCAGTTCTTC; CDR3: CATSRDRLGASYNEQFF
D: -; size: -; J: TRBJ2-2; V: TRBV19; DNA: TGTGCCGTCGAAGACATTCCGAACACCGGGGAGCTGTTTTTT; CDR3: CAVEDIPNTGELFF
D: -; size: -; J: TRBJ1-3; V: TRBV7-8; DNA: TGTGCCAGCAGCTTAGGTCGGCCAGGCTCTGGAAACACCATATATTTT; CDR3: CASSLGRPGSGNTIYF
D: -; size: -; J: TRBJ1-1; V: TRBV16; DNA: TGTGCCAGCGCAACGGACACTAAAGGGACTGAAGCTTTCTTT; CDR3: CASATDTKGTEAFF
D: -; size: -; J: TRBJ2-3; V: TRBV10-1; DNA: TGCGCCAGCAGCCGAGGGCTAACAGATACGCAGTATTTT; CDR3: CASSRGLTDTQYF
D: -; size: once; J: TRBJ1-6; V: TRBV7-9; DNA: TGTGCCAGCAGCTCCTTGGGGGGGGACGAGACGAATTCACCCCTCCACTTT; CDR3: CASSSLGGDETNSPLHF
D: -; size: -; J: TRBJ2-3; V: TRBV5-1; DNA: TGCGCCAGCAGGTCAAGCGAGAACACAGATACGCAGTATTTT; CDR3: CASRSSENTDTQYF
D: TRBD1; size: -; J: TRBJ2-2; V: TRBV14; DNA: TGTGCCAGCAGCCCGACAGGGGACACCGGGGAGCTGTTTTTT; CDR3: CASSPTGDTGELFF
D: TRBD1; size: -; J: TRBJ2-7; V: TRBV6-1; DNA: TGTGCCAGCAAAGGACAGGTGGAATCCTACGAGCAGTACTTC; CDR3: CASKGQVESYEQYF
D: TRBD1; size: -; J: TRBJ1-2; V: TRBV5-4; DNA: TGTGCCAGCAGGTTGACAGGGGGTAACTATGGCTACACCTTC; CDR3: CASRLTGGNYGYTF